The 25 T cell receptor beta chains listed next were all sequenced from one sample in a study of CD8+CD57+ T cells in acquired aplastic anemia. In patients chosen for sequencing, flow cytometry had shown CD8+CD57+ cell expansion. CDR3 and TCR beta VDJ profiling relied on a genomic DNA template. A single record per CDR3 protein comes from TCRdb applying MiXCR to the reads. The sample lists around 210,000 distinct CDR3 sequences; 65% were seen once. The sequenced material came from sorted CD4+, CD8+, or CD8+CD57+ T cells (not recorded which) from PBMCs. The receptor source for this set is a human donor with aplastic anemia.

V is TRBV29-1 and J is TRBJ1-2; a possible D gene is TRBD1 (5 bases). V lost 4 bases, J lost 7 bases, and 13 bases lay in between. The germline CDR1 and CDR2 sequences are SQVTM and ANQGSEA. CDR3 size: 12 residues. CDR3 residues: CSVVVGAGGYTF. The CDR3 nucleotides read TGCAGCGTTGTAGTTGGGGCGGGTGGCTACACCTTC.

The gene calls are TRBV10-3 and TRBJ2-7, with D perhaps matching TRBD2 (5 bases). The V and J ends lost 0 bases and 6 bases respectively, with 15 bases between them. This CDR3 region has 15 residues. Germline-derived CDR1 and CDR2 are ENHRY and SYGVKD. The CDR3 is CAISESTLRVGEQYF. As DNA, the CDR3 is TGTGCCATCAGTGAGTCGACGTTGCGGGTCGGCGAGCAGTACTTC.

The J gene is TRBJ2-7, the V gene TRBV7-2; TRBD1 matches at 8 bases. Germline V gene data show CDR1 as SGHTA and CDR2 as FQGNSA. J gave up 0 bases and V 6 bases, and 4 bases lay outside the gene matches. The CDR3 contains 14 residues. This chain's CDR3 is CASRLGTGSYEQYF. CDR3 bases: TGTGCCAGCAGGTTGGGGACAGGCTCCTACGAGCAGTACTTC.

The CDR3 bases are TGTGCCAGCTCCCAATCAGGGGGGGCCTACGAGCAGTACTTC. It specifies CASSQSGGAYEQYF. The chain employs TRBV11-2 and TRBJ2-7; D assignment may be TRBD1 or TRBD2 (7 bases each). CDR3 length: 14 amino acids. Germline assignment: CDR1 SGHAT and CDR2 FQNNGV. V was clipped by 8 bases and J by 2 bases, with 16 bases between them.

This clonotype was seen a few times. The chain carries TRBV5-1 and TRBJ2-2; D possibly corresponds to TRBD1 (5 bases). V was trimmed by 5 bases and J by 4 bases, leaving 12 bases between them. Germline loops: CDR1 SGHRS, CDR2 YFSETQ. The CDR3 is 14 residues long. CDR3 loop: CASSFAGFTGELFF. The CDR3 DNA is TGCGCCAGCAGTTTTGCAGGGTTCACCGGGGAGCTGTTTTTT.

This chain joins TRBV13 and TRBJ2-7; D unclear. Germline V gene lookup returns CDR1 PRHDT and CDR2 FYEKMQ (reference sequence). The CDR3 covers 14 residues. Trimming cost V 5 bases and J 0 bases, with 11 bases left between them. CDR3 sequence (DNA): TGTGCCAGCAGCCACGAGTATAGCTCCTACGAGCAGTACTTC. This gives the protein CASSHEYSSYEQYF.

The rearrangement links TRBV12-3 or TRBV12-4 to TRBJ2-7; 12 bases agree with TRBD1. V shed 3 bases, J shed 4 bases, and the junction held 13 bases outside the gene matches. CDR3 length: 18 residues. CDR3 sequence: CASSFPGLGQGARYEQYF. CDR3 nucleotides: TGTGCCAGCAGTTTTCCCGGGTTGGGACAGGGGGCAAGGTACGAGCAGTACTTC.

On this clonotype: At one end the junction does not follow the germline gene, possibly because of a read error. The chain joins TRBV7-8 to TRBJ1-6; D gene uncertain. The length of the CDR3 is 9 residues. Looked up from germline, CDR1 is SGHVS and CDR2 is FQNEAQ. The CDR3: CASSPRMAF. The CDR3 coding sequence is TGTGCCAGCAGCCCCCGAATGGCTTTT.

V gene TRBV10-3 combines with J gene TRBJ2-7; 7 bases agree with TRBD1. Trimming cost V 10 bases and J 6 bases; bases outside gene matches: 12. CDR1 ENHRY and CDR2 SYGVKD come from the germline V gene. CDR3 length equals 13 residues. This chain's CDR3 is CATQTGYSGEQYF. CDR3 sequence (DNA): TGTGCCACCCAGACAGGGTACTCTGGCGAGCAGTACTTC.

The sample holds many counts of this clonotype. CDR3 in DNA: TGTGCCAGCAGTTACGGACAGGGCCATCTCTACGAGCAGTACTTC. This encodes CASSYGQGHLYEQYF. The chain couples TRBV6-5 to TRBJ2-7, with 8 bases aligning to TRBD1. The CDR3 runs to 15 residues. Trimming at V came to 2 bases and at J to 3 bases, leaving 6 bases not matched to a gene. CDR1 and CDR2 from the germline V gene are MNHEY and SVGAGI.

This chain uses TRBV7-9 with TRBJ2-5; 8 bases align to TRBD1. The J call may be in error: the DNA end matches TRBJ2-1 better. Germline values: CDR1 SEHNR, CDR2 FQNEAQ (reference sequence). CDR3 length: 16 amino acids. CDR3 in DNA: TGTGCCAGCAGCCCCCCGATGGGGCAGGGGGCCAATGAGCAGTTCTTC. It translates to CASSPPMGQGANEQFF.

This clonotype came up once. This sequence joins TRBV7-2 and TRBJ1-1, with D possibly TRBD1 on 5 matching bases. The CDR3 spans 12 residues. The germline V gene encodes CDR1 SGHTA and CDR2 FQGNSA. Trimming removed 5 bases at V and 6 bases at J, with 10 bases between. The CDR3 sequence: CASSGDGPEAFF. In DNA form, the CDR3 reads TGTGCCAGCAGCGGGGACGGACCTGAAGCTTTCTTT.

This clonotype appeared a few times. V and J are TRBV20-1 and TRBJ1-2; D possibly corresponds to TRBD1 (6 bases). The germline CDR1 and CDR2 sequences are DFQATT and SNEGSKA (reference sequence). CDR3 length equals 14 residues. Trimming removed 2 bases from V and 0 bases from J, with 10 bases in between. The CDR3 spells CSARLTGTNYGYTF. The CDR3 nucleotides read TGCAGTGCTAGATTGACAGGAACTAACTATGGCTACACCTTC.

With regard to this clonotype: Compared with germline, one end of the junction differs, possibly owing to a read error. The rearrangement uses TRBV10-1 and TRBJ1-1; unclear D gene. The CDR3 consists of 15 residues. Germline CDR1 is WNHNN and CDR2 is SYGVQD (reference sequence). CDR3 protein: CASNESRTAGTEALF. The CDR3 DNA sequence: TGCGCCAGCAATGAGTCGAGGACGGCGGGCACTGAAGCTCTCTTT.

About this clonotype itself: The junction and the germline gene differ at one end; a read error may be behind it. The chain employs TRBV7-7 and TRBJ2-7; D call uncertain. The CDR3 spans 13 residues. Germline CDR1 and CDR2: SSHAT and FNYEAQ (reference sequence). CDR3 residues: CASSFRFGDEQYF. The CDR3 DNA reads as TGTGCTAGCAGCTTTCGTTTTGGAGACGAGCAGTACTTC.

The sample holds one count of this clonotype. No conserved phenylalanine or tryptophan ends this CDR3, so it is likely a read error. The V gene is TRBV7-3, the J gene TRBJ2-1; no reliable D call. Germline V gives CDR1 SGHTA, CDR2 FQGTGA. CDR3 length: 13 residues. V was trimmed by 4 bases and J by 7 bases, leaving 11 bases between them. The CDR3 DNA reads TGTGCCAGCAGCTGGGTGGTGGGGAATGAGCAGTTCCTC. Translating it yields CASSWVVGNEQFL.

The rearrangement uses TRBV10-3 and TRBJ2-6, with D perhaps matching TRBD1 (5 bases). V lost 9 bases and J lost 0, with 9 bases in between. CDR1 ENHRY and CDR2 SYGVKD come from the germline V gene. The CDR3 covers 14 residues. In DNA form, the CDR3 reads TGTGCCATAAGGCAGGGCTCTGGGGCCAACGTCCTGACTTTC. Translated: CAIRQGSGANVLTF.

The V call is TRBV15, the J call TRBJ1-1; D ambiguous. CDR1 and CDR2 from the germline V gene are LNHNV and YYDKDF (reference sequence). Trimming pared 1 base from V and 4 bases from J, leaving 19 bases between. This CDR3 comprises 17 residues. The CDR3: CATSRVPGEIVGTEAFF. The CDR3 DNA is TGTGCCACCAGCAGAGTACCCGGGGAAATAGTGGGCACTGAAGCTTTCTTT.

This chain connects TRBV5-4 to TRBJ2-7; 13 nucleotides line up with TRBD2. The junction had 5 bases not matched to a gene; V was cut back by 0 bases and J by 2 bases. The CDR3 runs to 17 residues. Per the germline V gene, CDR1 is SGHNT and CDR2 is YYREEE (reference sequence). CDR3 amino acids: CASSLAGLAGSAYEQYF. In nucleotides, the CDR3 is TGTGCCAGCAGCTTGGCGGGACTAGCGGGGTCAGCCTACGAGCAGTACTTC.

The gene calls are TRBV10-3 and TRBJ1-1; D not resolved. Germline CDR1 is ENHRY and CDR2 is SYGVKD. Trimming removed 10 bases at V and 6 bases at J, with 15 bases between. CDR3 length: 12 amino acids. CDR3 DNA sequence: TGTGCCAGCAGCAAGGCGGGTCCTGAAGCTTTCTTT. It specifies CASSKAGPEAFF.

This clonotype was recorded only once. V gene TRBV7-2 combines with J gene TRBJ2-7; D gene ambiguous. CDR1 SGHTA and CDR2 FQGNSA come from the germline V gene. V gave up 2 bases and J gave up 5 bases, with 13 bases separating them. The CDR3 sequence is 14 residues long. CDR3 nucleotide sequence: TGTGCCAGCAGCTTAAGGATATCCCGTGACGAGCAGTACTTC. Amino acid sequence: CASSLRISRDEQYF. Full variable domain (outside the CDR3, taken from reference TRBV7-2 and TRBJ2-7): GAGVSQSPSNKVTEKGKDVELRCDPISGHTALYWYRQSLGQGLEFLIYFQGNSAPDKSGLPSDRFSAERTGGSVSTLTIQRTQQEDSAVYLCASSLRISRDEQYFGPGTRLTVT.

J is TRBJ1-2 and V is TRBV20-1, with 9 bases that match TRBD1. Germline CDR1 and CDR2: DFQATT and SNEGSKA (reference sequence). The V gene end was trimmed by 1 base and the J gene end by 6 bases; junction bases not matched to a gene: 6. This CDR3 is 14 amino acids long. This CDR3 reads CSARAWGQGDGYTF. As DNA, the CDR3 is TGCAGTGCTAGAGCGTGGGGACAGGGTGATGGCTACACCTTC.

About this clonotype: The conserved phenylalanine or tryptophan normally closing the CDR3 is absent here, so this likely arose from a read error. V and J are TRBV7-2 and TRBJ2-7; 8 bases align to TRBD2. V shed 5 bases, J shed 7 bases, and the junction held 7 bases outside the gene matches. The CDR3 consists of 13 residues. The V gene's germline CDR1 is SGHTA and CDR2 FQGNSA. The CDR3 DNA reads TGTGCCAGCAGCGTCGGGGGGGGCAGGGAGCAGTACCTC. Amino acids: CASSVGGGREQYL.

This clonotype has only a few counts. The chain has TRBV2 and TRBJ2-1; D gene unclear. Trimming took off 6 bases at V and 12 bases at J, with 12 bases between the two ends. The germline CDR1 and CDR2 sequences are SNHLY and FYNNEI. The CDR3 spans 11 residues. The CDR3 bases are TGTGCCAGCAGCGTCTCAGGCGGGCAGTTCTTC. The encoded protein is CASSVSGGQFF.

The genes are TRBV5-6 and TRBJ2-1; D call uncertain. Germline V CDR1 and CDR2: SGHDT, YYEEEE. V dropped 3 bases and J dropped 10 bases, with 8 bases sitting between them. This CDR3 has 11 amino acids. CDR3 nucleotide sequence: TGTGCCAGCAGCTGGTTAGTAGAGCAGTTCTTC. It codes for CASSWLVEQFF.